Each of the 17 T cell receptor beta chains below was sequenced from the same sample in a study of early T cells in non-severe SARS-CoV-2 infection. TCRdb recomputed calls from the 5' RACE reads with MiXCR, one row per CDR3 protein. In the table there are about 29,000 distinct CDR3 sequences, about 4.5% of which are singletons. The sample was whole blood. The receptors were sampled from an adult who was a healthcare worker with PCR-confirmed SARS-CoV-2 infection or an uninfected control (not recorded which).

The sample holds many counts of this clonotype. This rearrangement joins TRBV14 to TRBJ1-1; D possibly corresponds to TRBD1 (6 bases). This CDR3 has 13 residues. Trimming took 1 base from V and 5 from J, leaving 8 bases between them. Germline V gene data show CDR1 as SGHDN and CDR2 as FVKESK. CDR3 sequence reads: CASSQGTGTEAFF. CDR3 bases: TGTGCCAGCAGCCAAGGAACAGGGACTGAAGCTTTCTTT.

This clonotype was seen repeatedly, ten times or more. The rearrangement links TRBV24-1 to TRBJ2-3, with D maybe TRBD2 (6 bases). Germline V gives CDR1 KGHDR, CDR2 SFDVKD. The CDR3 totals 17 residues. V was trimmed by 0 bases and J by 1 base, leaving 13 bases between them. CDR3 amino acids: CATSDLFGGGGTDTQYF. The DNA of the CDR3 is TGTGCCACCAGTGATTTGTTTGGGGGAGGCGGCACAGATACGCAGTATTTT.

This clonotype was observed a few times. The chain recombines TRBV11-3 with TRBJ2-1; 7 bases align to TRBD2. V was pared by 2 bases and J by 4 bases, with 5 bases of the junction left unmatched. Germline V gene sequence: CDR1 SGHNT, CDR2 YENEEA. CDR3 length: 15 amino acids. In DNA form, the CDR3 reads TGTGCCAGCAGCTTACGACTAGCCGGGTACAATGAGCAGTTCTTC. Its protein product is CASSLRLAGYNEQFF. The full variable domain, rest sourced from reference TRBV11-3 and TRBJ2-1, is EAGVVQSPRYKIIEKKQPVAFWCNPISGHNTLYWYLQNLGQGPELLIRYENEEAVDDSQLPKDRFSAERLKGVDSTLKIQPAELGDSAVYLCASSLRLAGYNEQFFGPGTRLTVL.

This clonotype was found many times. The rearrangement links TRBV5-1 to TRBJ2-7; 7 bases fit TRBD1. Unmatched junction bases numbered 7, after V lost 4 bases and J lost 3 bases. The CDR3 length is 14 residues. Germline CDR1 is SGHRS and CDR2 is YFSETQ. The CDR3 sequence: CASSTQGDGYEQYF. CDR3 DNA: TGCGCCAGCAGCACCCAGGGGGACGGCTACGAGCAGTACTTC.

This clonotype was seen a handful of times. The genes are TRBV29-1 and TRBJ2-5; possible D gene TRBD1, 6 bases. V was pared by 8 bases and J by 2 bases, with 9 bases between. The CDR3 is 11 residues long. Germline assignment: CDR1 SQVTM and CDR2 ANQGSEA. The chain's CDR3 is CSTGLQETQYF. The CDR3 bases are TGCAGCACAGGGTTGCAAGAGACCCAGTACTTC.

This clonotype was detected only a few times. The V call is TRBV20-1, the J call TRBJ1-2; the D gene is possibly TRBD1 (5 bases). Germline CDR1 DFQATT, CDR2 SNEGSKA (reference sequence). The CDR3 length is 13 residues. The V end was cut by 6 bases, the J end by 4 bases, with 15 bases between. The CDR3 nucleotides are TGCAGTGCCACGCCTCAGGGAGGCTATGGCTACACCTTC. Translated, it gives CSATPQGGYGYTF.

The table lists this clonotype with many counts. The rearrangement joins TRBV7-9 to TRBJ2-1; 10 bases align to TRBD2. V lost 5 bases to trimming and J lost 5 bases; unmatched junction nucleotides: 9. The CDR3 covers 16 residues. Germline lookup yields CDR1 SEHNR and CDR2 FQNEAQ (reference sequence). Written as DNA, the CDR3 is TGTGCCAGCAGCCCACGAGGACTAGCGGACCACAATGAGCAGTTCTTC. Translating it yields CASSPRGLADHNEQFF.

This clonotype has more than one count but fewer than ten. The rearrangement joins TRBV6-5 to TRBJ2-7, with 9 bases lining up with TRBD1. From germline, CDR1 is MNHEY and CDR2 SVGAGI. The CDR3 extends over 15 amino acids. J was trimmed by 4 bases and V by 6 bases; bases with no gene match: 10. This CDR3 is CASSRGQGNLYEQYF. The CDR3 DNA reads as TGTGCCAGCAGCCGTGGACAGGGGAATCTGTACGAGCAGTACTTC.

This clonotype has at least ten counts. The genes are TRBV6-1 and TRBJ2-7; D is ambiguous. The CDR3 is 14 amino acids. The ends were cut back, 2 bases at V and 2 bases at J, with 10 bases in the middle. Germline CDR1 is MNHNS and CDR2 is SASEGT. This CDR3 reads CASSERYVPYEQYF. The CDR3 DNA reads as TGTGCCAGCAGTGAAAGATACGTACCCTACGAGCAGTACTTC.

Ten or more counts support this clonotype. The chain combines TRBV18 with TRBJ1-5; D is uncertain. The CDR3 length is 13 residues. CDR1 is KGHSH and CDR2 is LQKENI in the germline V gene. The V and J ends lost 2 bases and 6 bases respectively, with 8 bases between them. The CDR3 sequence: CASSPVESQPQHF. The CDR3 coding sequence is TGTGCCAGCTCACCAGTGGAAAGTCAGCCCCAGCATTTT.

The chain is built from TRBV2 and TRBJ1-5; a weak D match, TRBD1 (5 bases). Between the trimmed V and J ends, which lost 7 bases and 0 bases, there was a span of 16 bases. This CDR3 comprises 16 residues. Germline V CDR1 and CDR2: SNHLY, FYNNEI. The CDR3 here is CASMTTRGGSNQPQHF. CDR3 nucleotides: TGTGCCAGCATGACGACCCGCGGGGGTAGCAATCAGCCCCAGCATTTT.

This clonotype was counted ten times or more. The chain combines TRBV12-3 or TRBV12-4 with TRBJ2-1; D not certain. V was pared by 8 bases and J by 5 bases, with 4 bases between. The CDR3 length is 10 residues. The CDR3 here is CASGDNEQFF. In DNA, the CDR3 is TGTGCCAGCGGAGACAATGAGCAGTTCTTC.

At least ten counts were recorded for this clonotype. The chain is built from TRBV4-1 and TRBJ1-2, with D maybe TRBD1 (6 bases). The CDR3 extends over 14 amino acids. V was clipped by 5 bases and J by 2 bases, with 12 bases between them. Looked up from germline, CDR1 is MGHRA and CDR2 is YSYEKL. The CDR3 spells CASSMGTQNYGYTF. CDR3 coding DNA: TGCGCCAGCAGCATGGGGACACAAAACTATGGCTACACCTTC.

By share of the sample, this clonotype is medium-sized. The chain uses TRBV29-1 and TRBJ2-5; TRBD1 matches 9 bases. The CDR3 is 13 residues long. The V segment lost 6 bases and the J segment 7 bases; nucleotides outside the gene matches: 9. Germline V gene data show CDR1 as SQVTM and CDR2 as ANQGSEA. CDR3 in amino acids: CSVRTGDVGTQYF. The CDR3 region has the DNA TGCAGCGTACGGACAGGGGACGTGGGGACCCAGTACTTC.

In DNA form, the CDR3 reads TGTGCCAGCAGCCCGGGACTAGCGGGATTCGAGCAGTACTTC. This encodes CASSPGLAGFEQYF. V and J are TRBV3-1 and TRBJ2-7, with 13 bases aligning to TRBD2. This CDR3 region has 14 residues. CDR1 and CDR2 from the germline V gene are LGHDT and YNNKEL (reference sequence). The ends lost 4 bases at V and 6 bases at J; junction bases unmatched: 3.

This clonotype was recorded many times. V usage is TRBV18 and J usage is TRBJ2-3; D is uncertain. Trimming took 6 bases from V and 0 from J, leaving 13 bases between them. The germline CDR1 and CDR2 sequences are KGHSH and LQKENI. The CDR3 length is 15 residues. In DNA, the CDR3 is TGTGCCAGCTCTGCAAATCGTCAAAGCACAGATACGCAGTATTTT. As protein: CASSANRQSTDTQYF.

This clonotype was seen ten or more times. The chain combines TRBV12-3 or TRBV12-4 with TRBJ2-2; 7 bases agree with TRBD2. The CDR3 runs to 14 residues. Germline trimming cut 8 bases from V and 0 bases from J; bases unmatched to any gene: 3. CDR3 sequence (DNA): TGTGCCAGCCAAGGACTAGCGAACACCGGGGAGCTGTTTTTT. Translating it yields CASQGLANTGELFF.